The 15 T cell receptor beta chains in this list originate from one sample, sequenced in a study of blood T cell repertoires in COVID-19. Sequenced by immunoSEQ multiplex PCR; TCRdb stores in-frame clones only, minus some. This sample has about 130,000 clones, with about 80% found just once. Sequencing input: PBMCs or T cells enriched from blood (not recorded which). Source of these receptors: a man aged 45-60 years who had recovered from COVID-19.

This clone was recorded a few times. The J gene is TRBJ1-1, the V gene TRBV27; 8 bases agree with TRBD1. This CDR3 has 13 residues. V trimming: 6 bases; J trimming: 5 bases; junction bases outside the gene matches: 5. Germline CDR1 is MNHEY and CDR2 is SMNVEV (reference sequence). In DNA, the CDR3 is TGTGCCAGCAGGGACAGGGCGGTAACTGAAGCTTTCTTT. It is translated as CASRDRAVTEAFF.

In nucleotides, the CDR3 is TGTGCCAGCAGCACTACCGGGACAGCAACCACCTATGGCTACACCTTC. It specifies CASSTTGTATTYGYTF. This chain uses TRBV6-2 or TRBV6-3 with TRBJ1-2; TRBD1 matches 7 bases. Germline loops: CDR1 MNHEY, CDR2 SVGEGT. The CDR3 has 16 residues. With 6 bases clipped from V and 4 bases from J, the junction kept 14 bases outside the gene matches.

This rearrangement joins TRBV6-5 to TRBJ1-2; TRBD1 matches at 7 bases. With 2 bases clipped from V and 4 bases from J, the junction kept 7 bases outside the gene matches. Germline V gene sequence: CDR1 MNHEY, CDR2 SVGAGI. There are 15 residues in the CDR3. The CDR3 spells CASSYTGAPGYGYTF. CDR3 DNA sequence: TGTGCCAGCAGTTACACAGGGGCCCCCGGCTATGGCTACACCTTC.

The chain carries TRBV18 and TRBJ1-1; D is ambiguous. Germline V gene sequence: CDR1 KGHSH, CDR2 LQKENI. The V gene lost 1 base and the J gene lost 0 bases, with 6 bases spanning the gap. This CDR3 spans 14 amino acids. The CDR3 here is CASSPQPLNTEAFF. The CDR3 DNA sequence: TGTGCCAGCTCACCACAGCCTCTGAACACTGAAGCTTTCTTT.

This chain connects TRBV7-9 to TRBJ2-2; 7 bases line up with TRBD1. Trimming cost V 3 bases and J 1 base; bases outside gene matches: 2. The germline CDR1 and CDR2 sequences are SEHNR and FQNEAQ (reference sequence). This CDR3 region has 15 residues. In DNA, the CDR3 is TGTGCCAGCAGCTTGGACAGGAGGAACACCGGGGAGCTGTTTTTT. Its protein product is CASSLDRRNTGELFF.

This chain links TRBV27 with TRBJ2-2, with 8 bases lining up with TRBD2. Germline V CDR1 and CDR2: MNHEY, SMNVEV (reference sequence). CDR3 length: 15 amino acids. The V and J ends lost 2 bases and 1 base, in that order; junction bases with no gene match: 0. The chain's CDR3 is CASSLRGGNTGELFF. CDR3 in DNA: TGTGCCAGCAGTTTACGGGGGGGGAACACCGGGGAGCTGTTTTTT.

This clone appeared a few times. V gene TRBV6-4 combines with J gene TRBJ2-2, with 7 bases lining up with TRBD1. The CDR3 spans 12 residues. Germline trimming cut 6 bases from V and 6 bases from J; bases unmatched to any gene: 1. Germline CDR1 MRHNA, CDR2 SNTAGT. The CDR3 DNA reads TGTGCCAGCAGAGGGACAGCCGGGGAGCTGTTTTTT. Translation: CASRGTAGELFF.

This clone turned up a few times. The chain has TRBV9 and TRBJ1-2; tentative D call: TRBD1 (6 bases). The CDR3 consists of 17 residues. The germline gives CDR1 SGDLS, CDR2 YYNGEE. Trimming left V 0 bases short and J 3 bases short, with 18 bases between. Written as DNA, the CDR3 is TGTGCCAGCAGCGTAGATGATAGGGGGTCGGGCGACTATGGCTACACCTTC. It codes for CASSVDDRGSGDYGYTF.

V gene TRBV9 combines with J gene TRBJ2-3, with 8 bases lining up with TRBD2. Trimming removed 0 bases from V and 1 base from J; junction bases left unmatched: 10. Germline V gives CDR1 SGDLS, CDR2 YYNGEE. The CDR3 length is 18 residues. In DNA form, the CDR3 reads TGTGCCAGCAGCGTAGAGGCGGGCCTAGCGGGTCGCACAGATACGCAGTATTTT. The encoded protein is CASSVEAGLAGRTDTQYF.

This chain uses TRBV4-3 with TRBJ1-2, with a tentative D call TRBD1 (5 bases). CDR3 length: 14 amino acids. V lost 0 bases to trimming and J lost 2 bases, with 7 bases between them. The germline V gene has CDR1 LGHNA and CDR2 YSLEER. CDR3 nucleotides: TGCGCCAGCAGCCAAGAGGGGCGAAACTATGGCTACACCTTC. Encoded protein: CASSQEGRNYGYTF.

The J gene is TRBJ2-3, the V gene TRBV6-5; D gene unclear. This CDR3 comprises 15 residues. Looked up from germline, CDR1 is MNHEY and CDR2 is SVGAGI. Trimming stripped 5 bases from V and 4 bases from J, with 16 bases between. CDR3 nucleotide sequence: TGTGCCAGCAGTCCGACTTCGACCTGGGCAGATACGCAGTATTTT. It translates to CASSPTSTWADTQYF.

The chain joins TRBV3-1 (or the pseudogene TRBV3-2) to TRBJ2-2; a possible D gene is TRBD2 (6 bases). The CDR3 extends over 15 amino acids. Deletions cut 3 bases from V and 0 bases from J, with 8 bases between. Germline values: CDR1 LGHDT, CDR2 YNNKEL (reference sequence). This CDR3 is CASSQGLTNTGELFF. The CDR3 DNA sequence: TGTGCCAGCAGCCAGGGACTCACGAACACCGGGGAGCTGTTTTTT.

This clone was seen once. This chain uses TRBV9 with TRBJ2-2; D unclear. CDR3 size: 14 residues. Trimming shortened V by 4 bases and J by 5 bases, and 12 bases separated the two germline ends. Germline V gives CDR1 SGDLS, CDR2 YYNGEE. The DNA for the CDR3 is TGTGCCAGCAGCCCAGATAGAGGTACCGGGGAGCTGTTTTTT. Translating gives CASSPDRGTGELFF.

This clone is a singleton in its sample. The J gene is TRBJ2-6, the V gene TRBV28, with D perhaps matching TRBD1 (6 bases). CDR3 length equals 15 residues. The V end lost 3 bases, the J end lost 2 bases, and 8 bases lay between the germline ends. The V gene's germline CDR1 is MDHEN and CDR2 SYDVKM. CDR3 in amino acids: CASSFWGPGANVLTF. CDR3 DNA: TGTGCCAGCAGTTTTTGGGGGCCTGGGGCCAACGTCCTGACTTTC.

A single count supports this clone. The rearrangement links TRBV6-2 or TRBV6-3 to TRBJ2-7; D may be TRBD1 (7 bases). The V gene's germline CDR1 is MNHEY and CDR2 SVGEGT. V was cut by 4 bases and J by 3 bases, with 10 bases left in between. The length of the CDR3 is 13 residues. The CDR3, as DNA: TGTGCCAGCAGTTTCAGGGGGGACTACGAGCAGTACTTC. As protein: CASSFRGDYEQYF.